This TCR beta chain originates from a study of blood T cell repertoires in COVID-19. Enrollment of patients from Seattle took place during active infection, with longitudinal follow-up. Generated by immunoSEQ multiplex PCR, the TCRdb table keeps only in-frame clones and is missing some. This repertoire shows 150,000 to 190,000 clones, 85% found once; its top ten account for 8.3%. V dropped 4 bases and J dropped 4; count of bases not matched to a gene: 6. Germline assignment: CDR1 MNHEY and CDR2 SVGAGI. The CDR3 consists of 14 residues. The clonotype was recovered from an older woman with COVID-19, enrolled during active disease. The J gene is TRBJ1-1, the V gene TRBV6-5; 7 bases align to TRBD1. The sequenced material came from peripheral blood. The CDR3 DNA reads TGTGCCAGCAGTTGGAAACAGGGGCGCACTGAAGCTTTCTTT. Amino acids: CASSWKQGRTEAFF.